This T cell receptor beta chain was sequenced during a study of T cell responses to AZD1222 COVID-19 vaccine. A note on this clone: Its antigen is unknown.

TCRdb keeps only in-frame clones here, not all; method: immunoSEQ multiplex PCR. Of roughly 130,000 clones detected, about 88% appear once; the ten largest clones hold roughly a sixth. V was cut by 1 base and J by 5 bases, with 9 bases left in between. The CDR3 runs to 13 residues. Germline V gives CDR1 MNHEY, CDR2 SVGAGI. Study-level points and caveats: Spike-wide vaccine-associated CD4 TCRs dominated at 160-218 and 743-854.

The material sequenced was peripheral blood, taken on day 0 of MenACWY control vaccination. The receptor was derived from an adult in good health. V is TRBV6-5 and J is TRBJ2-7; no clear D. CDR3 protein: CASSYWGRDEQYF. CDR3 nucleotides: TGTGCCAGCAGTTACTGGGGAAGGGACGAGCAGTACTTC.